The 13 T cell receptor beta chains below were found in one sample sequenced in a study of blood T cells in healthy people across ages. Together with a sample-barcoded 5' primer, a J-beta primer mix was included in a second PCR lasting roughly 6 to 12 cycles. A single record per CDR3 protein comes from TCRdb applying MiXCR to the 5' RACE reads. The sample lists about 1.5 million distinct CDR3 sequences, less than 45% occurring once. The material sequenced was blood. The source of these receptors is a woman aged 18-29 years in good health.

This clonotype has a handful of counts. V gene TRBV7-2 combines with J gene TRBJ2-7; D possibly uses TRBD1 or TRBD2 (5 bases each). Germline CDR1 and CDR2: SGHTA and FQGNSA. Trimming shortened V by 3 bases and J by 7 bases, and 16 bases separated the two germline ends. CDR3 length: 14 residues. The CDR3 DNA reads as TGTGCCAGCAGCTTGGGGCAGATTGGGGGAGAGCAGTACTTC. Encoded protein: CASSLGQIGGEQYF.

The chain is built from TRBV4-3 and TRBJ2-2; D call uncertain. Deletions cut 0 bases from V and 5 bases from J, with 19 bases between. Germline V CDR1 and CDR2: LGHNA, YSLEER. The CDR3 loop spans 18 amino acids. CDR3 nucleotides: TGCGCCAGCAGCCAAGATCTAGGGATAGGGCTGGGGACCGGGGAGCTGTTTTTT. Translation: CASSQDLGIGLGTGELFF.

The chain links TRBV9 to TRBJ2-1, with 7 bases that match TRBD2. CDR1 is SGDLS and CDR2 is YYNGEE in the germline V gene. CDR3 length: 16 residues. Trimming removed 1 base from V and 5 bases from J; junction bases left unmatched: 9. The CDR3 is CASSVSPGTIDNEQFF. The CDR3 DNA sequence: TGTGCCAGCAGCGTATCTCCCGGGACTATAGACAATGAGCAGTTCTTC. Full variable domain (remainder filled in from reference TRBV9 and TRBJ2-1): DSGVTQTPKHLITATGQRVTLRCSPRSGDLSVYWYQQSLDQGLQFLIQYYNGEERAKGNILERFSAQQFPDLHSELNLSSLELGDSALYFCASSVSPGTIDNEQFFGPGTRLTVL.

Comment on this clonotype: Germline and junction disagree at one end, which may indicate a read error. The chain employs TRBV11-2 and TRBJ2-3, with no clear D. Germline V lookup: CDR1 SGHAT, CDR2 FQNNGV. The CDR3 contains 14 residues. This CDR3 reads CANSLTSIKDTQYF. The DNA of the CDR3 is TGTGCCAACAGCTTAACATCCATTAAAGATACGCAGTATTTT.

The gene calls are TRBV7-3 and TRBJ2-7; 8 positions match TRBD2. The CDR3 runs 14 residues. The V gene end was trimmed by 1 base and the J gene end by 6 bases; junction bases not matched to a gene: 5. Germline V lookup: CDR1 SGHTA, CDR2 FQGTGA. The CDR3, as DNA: TGTGCCAGCAGCTTAAATAGCGGGATGGGCGAGCAGTACTTC. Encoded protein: CASSLNSGMGEQYF. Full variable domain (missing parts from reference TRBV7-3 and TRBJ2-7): GAGVSQTPSNKVTEKGKYVELRCDPISGHTALYWYRQSLGQGPEFLIYFQGTGAADDSGLPNDRFFAVRPEGSVSTLKIQRTERGDSAVYLCASSLNSGMGEQYFGPGTRLTVT.

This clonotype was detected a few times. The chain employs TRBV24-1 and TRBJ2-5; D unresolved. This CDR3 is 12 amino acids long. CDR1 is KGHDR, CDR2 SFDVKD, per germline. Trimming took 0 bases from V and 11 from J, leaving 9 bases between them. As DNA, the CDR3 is TGTGCCACCAGTGATTTGTTGCAGGAGCAGTACTTC. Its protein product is CATSDLLQEQYF.

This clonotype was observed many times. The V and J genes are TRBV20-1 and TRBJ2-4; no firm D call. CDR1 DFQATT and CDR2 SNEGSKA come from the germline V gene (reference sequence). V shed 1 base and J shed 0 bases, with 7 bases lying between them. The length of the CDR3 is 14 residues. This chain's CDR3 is CSARGNGAKNIQYF. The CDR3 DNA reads TGCAGTGCTAGAGGAAACGGAGCCAAAAACATTCAGTACTTC.

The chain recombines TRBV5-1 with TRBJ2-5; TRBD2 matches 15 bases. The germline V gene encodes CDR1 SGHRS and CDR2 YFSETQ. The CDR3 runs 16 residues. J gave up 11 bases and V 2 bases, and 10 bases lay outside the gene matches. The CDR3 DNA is TGCGCCAGCAGCTTCTCCGGACTAGCGGGGGGGGCTGAGCAGTACTTC. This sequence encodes CASSFSGLAGGAEQYF.

The CDR3 reads CATSDIGNQPQHF. CDR3 coding DNA: TGTGCCACTAGCGACATCGGCAATCAGCCCCAGCATTTT. The chain combines TRBV24-1 with TRBJ1-5, with D hard to call. Germline V gives CDR1 KGHDR, CDR2 SFDVKD. The length of the CDR3 is 13 residues. With 10 bases removed from V and 2 bases from J, the gap between germline ends came to 11 bases.

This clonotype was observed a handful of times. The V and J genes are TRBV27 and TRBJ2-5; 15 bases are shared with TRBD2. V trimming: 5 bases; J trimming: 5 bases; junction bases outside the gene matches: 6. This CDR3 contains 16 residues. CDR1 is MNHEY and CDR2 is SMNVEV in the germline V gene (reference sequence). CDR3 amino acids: CASSRRTSGGVETQYF. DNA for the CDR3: TGTGCCAGCAGTCGTCGGACTAGCGGGGGGGTTGAGACCCAGTACTTC.

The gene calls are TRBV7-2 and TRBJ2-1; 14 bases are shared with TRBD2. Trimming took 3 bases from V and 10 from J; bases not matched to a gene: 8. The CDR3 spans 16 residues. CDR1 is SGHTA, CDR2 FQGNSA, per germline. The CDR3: CASSFSPGLAGVEQFF. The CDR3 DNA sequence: TGTGCCAGCAGCTTCTCGCCGGGACTAGCGGGAGTAGAGCAGTTCTTC. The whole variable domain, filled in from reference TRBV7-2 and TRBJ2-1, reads GAGVSQSPSNKVTEKGKDVELRCDPISGHTALYWYRQSLGQGLEFLIYFQGNSAPDKSGLPSDRFSAERTGGSVSTLTIQRTQQEDSAVYLCASSFSPGLAGVEQFFGPGTRLTVL.

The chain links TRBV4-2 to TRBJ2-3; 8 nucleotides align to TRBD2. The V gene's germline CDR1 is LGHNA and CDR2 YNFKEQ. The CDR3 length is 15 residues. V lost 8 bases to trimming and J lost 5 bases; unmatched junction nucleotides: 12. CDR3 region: CASRSLAGREDTQYF. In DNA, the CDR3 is TGTGCCAGCCGCTCGTTAGCGGGACGGGAAGATACGCAGTATTTT.

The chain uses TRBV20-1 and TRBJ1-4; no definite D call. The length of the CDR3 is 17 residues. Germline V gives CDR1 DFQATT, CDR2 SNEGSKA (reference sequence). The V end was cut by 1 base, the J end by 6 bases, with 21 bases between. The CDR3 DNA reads TGCAGTGCTAGAGGTTACCCTGGCCTGTTGTTGGATGAAAAACTGTTTTTT. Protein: CSARGYPGLLLDEKLFF.